This T cell receptor beta chain was captured by sequencing in a study of identical twins. TCRdb called the 5' RACE reads again in MiXCR, with one record for every CDR3 protein. This sample has 1,800,000 or so distinct CDR3 sequences, with about 30% found just once. Sequencing used cord blood. The clonotype comes from a newborn girl in good health.

This CDR3 reads CASIGPYTDTQYF. CDR3 coding DNA: TGTGCCAGCATCGGGCCCTACACAGATACGCAGTATTTT. The chain uses TRBV11-2 and TRBJ2-3; D uncertain. This CDR3 spans 13 amino acids. V was trimmed by 7 bases and J by 2 bases, leaving 10 bases between them. The germline CDR1 and CDR2 sequences are SGHAT and FQNNGV.